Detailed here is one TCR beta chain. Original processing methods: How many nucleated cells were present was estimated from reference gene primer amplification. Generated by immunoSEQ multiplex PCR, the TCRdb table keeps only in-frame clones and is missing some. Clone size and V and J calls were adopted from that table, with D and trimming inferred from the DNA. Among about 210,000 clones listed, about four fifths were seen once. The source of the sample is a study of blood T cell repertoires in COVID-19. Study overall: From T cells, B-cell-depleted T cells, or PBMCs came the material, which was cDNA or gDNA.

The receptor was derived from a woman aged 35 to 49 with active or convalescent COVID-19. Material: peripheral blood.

CDR3 nucleotides: TGTGCCAGCAGCTTGGCCAGGGTGGGTGAAATCACCTACGAGCAGTACTTC. It is translated as CASSLARVGEITYEQYF. This chain links TRBV5-6 with TRBJ2-7; D is possibly TRBD1 (5 bases). V was pared by 0 bases and J by 2 bases, with 18 bases between. The CDR3 consists of 17 residues. CDR1 is SGHDT, CDR2 YYEEEE, per germline.